The source of this T cell receptor beta chain is a study of graft-versus-host responses after intestinal transplantation. Findings of the study overall: GvH clones were identified in recipient marrow, with some first appearing in ileum or blood.

Points on this clone: Antigen unknown.

Germline CDR1 SGHRS, CDR2 YFSETQ. CDR3 size: 13 residues. Deletions cut 4 bases from V and 2 bases from J, with 6 bases between. Only in-frame clones appear in the TCRdb table, and some are missing; sequencing was by immunoSEQ multiplex PCR. The sample has roughly 53,000 clones; about 90% are singletons. The receptor's source is a human patient who received an intestinal transplant, so some T cells may come from the graft donor. The sample in question was PBMCs, obtained approximately 660 days after intestinal transplant. This sequence joins TRBV5-1 and TRBJ2-2; possibly TRBD2 for D (5 bases). CDR3 region: CASSRLNTGELFF. DNA for the CDR3: TGCGCCAGCAGCAGACTAAACACCGGGGAGCTGTTTTTT.